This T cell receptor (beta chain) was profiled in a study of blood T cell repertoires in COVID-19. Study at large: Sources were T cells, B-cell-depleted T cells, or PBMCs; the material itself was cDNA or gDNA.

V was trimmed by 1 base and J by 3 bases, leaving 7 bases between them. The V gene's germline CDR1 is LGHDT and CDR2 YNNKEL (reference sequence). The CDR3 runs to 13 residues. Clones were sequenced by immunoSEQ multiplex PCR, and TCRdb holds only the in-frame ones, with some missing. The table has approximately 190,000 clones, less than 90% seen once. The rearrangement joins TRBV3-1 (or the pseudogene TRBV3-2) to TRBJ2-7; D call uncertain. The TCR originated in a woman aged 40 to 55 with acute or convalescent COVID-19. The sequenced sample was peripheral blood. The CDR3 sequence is CASSQVYNYEQYF. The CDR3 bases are TGTGCCAGCAGCCAAGTATACAACTACGAGCAGTACTTC.